The 7 T cell receptor beta chains below come from one sample, sequenced in a study of regulatory and conventional T cells in RAG deficiency (dated by TCRdb to between 2016 and 2019). The method behind the library was the immunoSEQ multiplex PCR assay. TCRdb obtained this table from immuneACCESS and retained in-frame rearrangements with V and J assigned. These tables miss some clones; where compared with another copy, unresolved V genes account for less than half of the shortfall, and the remainder is unexplained. Within this sample are around 30,000 clones, with about 95% of them counted one time only. About 0.16% of the sample goes to the ten largest clones. Before genomic DNA extraction, conventional CD4+ T cells were purified from blood as CD25-low CD127-high cells. These data were likewise used in another study, on regulatory T cells. According to the second study: In the multiplex PCR, 52 forward TRBV primers and 13 reverse TRBJ primers were used, and assay-based and computational corrections were applied for amplification bias.

The sample consisted of CD25- CD4+ T cells sorted from blood. These receptor sequences come from a human donor in good health.

This chain connects TRBV28 to TRBJ2-5; unclear D gene. CDR1 MDHEN and CDR2 SYDVKM come from the germline V gene. V was pared by 3 bases and J by 5 bases, with 10 bases between. CDR3 length equals 13 residues. The CDR3 DNA is TGTGCCAGCAGTTTTCCCCCCGCGGAGACCCAGTACTTC. The encoded protein is CASSFPPAETQYF.

The chain links TRBV28 to TRBJ2-2; TRBD1 might be the D (5 bases). The V gene lost 2 bases and the J gene lost 5 bases, with 12 bases spanning the gap. The CDR3 is 15 residues long. Germline V gives CDR1 MDHEN, CDR2 SYDVKM. CDR3 DNA: TGTGCCAGCAGTTTAGGCAGGGTTAGGACCGGGGAGCTGTTTTTT. The encoded protein is CASSLGRVRTGELFF.

The V call is TRBV28, the J call TRBJ1-1; 8 bases match TRBD1. Trimming at V came to 8 bases and at J to 4 bases, leaving 12 bases not matched to a gene. The CDR3 totals 15 residues. The germline gives CDR1 MDHEN, CDR2 SYDVKM. For the CDR3, the DNA is TGTGCCAGCGACGGGACCCGGGACAGGTCCACTGAAGCTTTCTTT. It yields the protein CASDGTRDRSTEAFF.

The rearrangement links TRBV9 to TRBJ2-3; D remains unclear. Per the germline V gene, CDR1 is SGDLS and CDR2 is YYNGEE. This CDR3 is built from 15 residues. The V end lost 0 bases, the J end lost 0 bases, and 8 bases lay between the germline ends. The CDR3 coding sequence is TGTGCCAGCAGCGTAGGTACAGCTAGCACAGATACGCAGTATTTT. Translating gives CASSVGTASTDTQYF.

V gene TRBV5-1 combines with J gene TRBJ2-5; 9 nucleotides match TRBD1. V trimming: 4 bases; J trimming: 0 bases; junction bases outside the gene matches: 10. CDR1 and CDR2 (germline): SGHRS, YFSETQ. The CDR3 runs to 17 residues. As DNA, the CDR3 is TGCGCCAGCAGCCCGGCACGCGACAGGGGGTACCAAGAGACCCAGTACTTC. Amino acids: CASSPARDRGYQETQYF.

The chain's CDR3 is CASIGHRLNSPLHF. The DNA of the CDR3 is TGTGCCAGCATAGGACACCGGCTTAATTCACCCCTCCACTTT. This sequence joins TRBV2 and TRBJ1-6; TRBD1 is a possible D gene (5 bases). Germline values: CDR1 SNHLY, CDR2 FYNNEI. Trimming removed 7 bases at V and 6 bases at J, with 13 bases between. This CDR3 spans 14 amino acids.

The V gene is TRBV30, the J gene TRBJ2-5; 10 bases are a match to TRBD2. Germline V gene data show CDR1 as GTSNPN and CDR2 as SVGIG (reference sequence). CDR3 length equals 16 residues. Trimming cost V 4 bases and J 2 bases; bases outside gene matches: 10. CDR3 residues: CAWTDPLAGEQETQYF. In DNA form, the CDR3 reads TGTGCCTGGACCGACCCGCTAGCGGGGGAGCAAGAGACCCAGTACTTC.